This passage covers 21 T cell receptor beta chains from one sample sequenced in a study of resident and recirculating memory T cells in vitiligo. Only in-frame clones appear in the TCRdb table, and some are missing; sequencing was by immunoSEQ multiplex PCR. The sample yields tens of thousands of clones, 90% to 95% seen once. Sequences were obtained from blood. The receptors derive from a male donor with vitiligo.

V gene TRBV18 combines with J gene TRBJ1-1; a possible D gene is TRBD1 (5 bases). In germline, CDR1 is KGHSH, CDR2 LQKENI. V was cut by 4 bases and J by 0 bases, with 12 bases left in between. The CDR3 covers 15 residues. The CDR3 is CASSQRGDMNTEAFF. CDR3 nucleotide sequence: TGTGCCAGCTCACAAAGGGGCGACATGAACACTGAAGCTTTCTTT.

This chain links TRBV9 with TRBJ2-3, with 9 bases that match TRBD2. The CDR3 sequence is 16 residues long. From germline, CDR1 is SGDLS and CDR2 YYNGEE. Unmatched junction bases numbered 6, after V lost 2 bases and J lost 2 bases. CDR3 amino acids: CASSVLAGADTDTQYF. In nucleotides, the CDR3 is TGTGCCAGCAGCGTTTTAGCGGGGGCCGACACAGATACGCAGTATTTT.

The CDR3: CASSLVPSGGASTDTQYF. In DNA form, the CDR3 reads TGTGCCAGCAGCTTAGTCCCTAGCGGGGGGGCCAGCACAGATACGCAGTATTTT. The V call is TRBV7-2, the J call TRBJ2-3; 12 bases map to TRBD2. CDR3 length equals 18 residues. The ends lost 1 base at V and 0 bases at J; junction bases unmatched: 5. Germline loops: CDR1 SGHTA, CDR2 FQGNSA.

The chain is built from TRBV7-2 and TRBJ1-1; TRBD1 is a possible D gene (6 bases). The CDR3 length is 13 residues. V lost 3 bases and J 1 base, leaving 6 bases between the germline ends. Germline values: CDR1 SGHTA, CDR2 FQGNSA. CDR3 sequence reads: CASSLGQNTEAFF. CDR3 nucleotide sequence: TGTGCCAGCAGCTTGGGACAGAACACTGAAGCTTTCTTT. Looking up the rest from reference TRBV7-2 and TRBJ1-1 gives the full variable domain: GAGVSQSPSNKVTEKGKDVELRCDPISGHTALYWYRQSLGQGLEFLIYFQGNSAPDKSGLPSDRFSAERTGGSVSTLTIQRTQQEDSAVYLCASSLGQNTEAFFGQGTRLTVV.

The rearrangement joins TRBV6-5 to TRBJ1-2, with TRBD1 matching 9 bases. Germline trimming cut 7 bases from V and 4 bases from J; bases unmatched to any gene: 7. Per the germline V gene, CDR1 is MNHEY and CDR2 is SVGAGI. This CDR3 is 14 amino acids long. The CDR3 DNA reads TGTGCCAGCAAGTCGGGACAGGGTTCCTATGGCTACACCTTC. Its protein product is CASKSGQGSYGYTF.

The chain employs TRBV27 and TRBJ2-1, with TRBD2 matching over 13 bases. The CDR3 consists of 14 residues. The V segment lost 5 bases and the J segment 11 bases; nucleotides outside the gene matches: 6. Germline-derived CDR1 and CDR2 are MNHEY and SMNVEV (reference sequence). CDR3 sequence: CASSLGLAGVKQFF. CDR3 sequence (DNA): TGTGCCAGCAGTCTCGGACTAGCGGGGGTGAAGCAGTTCTTC.

The genes are TRBV5-8 and TRBJ1-1; 7 bases align to TRBD1. Germline assignment: CDR1 SGHTS and CDR2 YDEGEE. V was clipped by 4 bases and J by 4 bases; unmatched bases: 13. The CDR3 extends over 16 amino acids. The CDR3 protein is CASSVYTGPGGTEAFF. The CDR3 DNA is TGTGCCAGCAGCGTTTATACAGGGCCAGGGGGCACTGAAGCTTTCTTT.

This clone was counted a few times. Here the CDR3 reads CASSKQVGSQPQHF. The CDR3 region has the DNA TGTGCCAGCAGCAAACAGGTCGGTAGTCAGCCCCAGCATTTT. The rearrangement uses TRBV27 and TRBJ1-5, with D possibly being TRBD1 (5 bases). The CDR3 runs to 14 residues. Trimming shortened V by 6 bases and J by 6 bases, and 15 bases separated the two germline ends. Germline lookup yields CDR1 MNHEY and CDR2 SMNVEV (reference sequence).

The chain joins TRBV11-2 to TRBJ1-2; D is ambiguous. The CDR3 consists of 11 residues. V was pared by 5 bases and J by 8 bases, with 9 bases between. Germline V lookup: CDR1 SGHAT, CDR2 FQNNGV. This chain's CDR3 is CASSPEVGYTF. The CDR3 DNA sequence: TGTGCCAGCAGCCCAGAGGTCGGCTACACCTTC.

The rearrangement uses TRBV7-2 and TRBJ2-1, with 10 nucleotides matching TRBD2. The junction had 10 bases not matched to a gene; V was cut back by 5 bases and J by 9 bases. This CDR3 contains 15 residues. CDR1 is SGHTA, CDR2 FQGNSA, per germline. For the CDR3, the DNA is TGTGCCAGCAGCGAGGAGCTAGCGGGGGATTTTGAGCAGTTCTTC. Translated, it gives CASSEELAGDFEQFF. Combining the CDR3 with reference TRBV7-2 and TRBJ2-1 gives the whole variable domain GAGVSQSPSNKVTEKGKDVELRCDPISGHTALYWYRQSLGQGLEFLIYFQGNSAPDKSGLPSDRFSAERTGGSVSTLTIQRTQQEDSAVYLCASSEELAGDFEQFFGPGTRLTVL.

V and J are TRBV4-3 and TRBJ2-3; TRBD1 is a possible D gene (5 bases). This CDR3 has 19 residues. V was clipped by 0 bases and J by 4 bases, with 23 bases between them. Germline loops: CDR1 LGHNA, CDR2 YSLEER. The CDR3 reads CASSQELRQGRLGADTQYF. The CDR3 bases are TGCGCCAGCAGCCAAGAACTTCGGCAGGGTAGACTTGGGGCAGATACGCAGTATTTT.

The chain carries TRBV5-1 and TRBJ2-1; 16 positions match TRBD2. The CDR3 is made up of 21 amino acids. V lost 0 bases to trimming and J lost 0 bases; unmatched junction nucleotides: 9. CDR1 is SGHRS and CDR2 is YFSETQ in the germline V gene. DNA of the CDR3: TGCGCCAGCAGCTTGGCCGGTGGGACTAGCGGGGGGGGTGACTCCTACAATGAGCAGTTCTTC. It encodes CASSLAGGTSGGGDSYNEQFF. Full variable domain (missing parts from reference TRBV5-1 and TRBJ2-1): KAGVTQTPRYLIKTRGQQVTLSCSPISGHRSVSWYQQTPGQGLQFLFEYFSETQRNKGNFPGRFSGRQFSNSRSEMNVSTLELGDSALYLCASSLAGGTSGGGDSYNEQFFGPGTRLTVL.

The CDR3 protein is CASSPRWGENTEAFF. The CDR3 DNA is TGTGCCAGCAGTCCCCGGTGGGGCGAGAACACTGAAGCTTTCTTT. V usage is TRBV6-1 and J usage is TRBJ1-1; a weak D match, TRBD1 (5 bases). Germline-derived CDR1 and CDR2 are MNHNS and SASEGT. This CDR3 contains 15 residues. V dropped 5 bases and J dropped 1 base, with 14 bases sitting between them.

In DNA, the CDR3 is TGTGCCAGCGGGGGCTCTAACTATGGCTACACCTTC. Encoded protein: CASGGSNYGYTF. V gene TRBV2 combines with J gene TRBJ1-2; perhaps TRBD1 as D (6 bases). The V end was cut by 8 bases, the J end by 0 bases, with 7 bases between. The germline V gene encodes CDR1 SNHLY and CDR2 FYNNEI. This CDR3 region has 12 residues.

The chain is built from TRBV5-1 and TRBJ1-1, with D maybe TRBD1 (6 bases). The CDR3 covers 16 residues. Trimming took 6 bases from V and 5 from J, leaving 23 bases between them. Germline V CDR1 and CDR2: SGHRS, YFSETQ. DNA for the CDR3: TGCGCCAGCACTACTTCCTCTAGCGGGGGGCGGACTGAAGCTTTCTTT. It is translated as CASTTSSSGGRTEAFF.

The chain recombines TRBV4-3 with TRBJ2-1; D call uncertain. The length of the CDR3 is 14 residues. Looked up from germline, CDR1 is LGHNA and CDR2 is YSLEER. Trimming stripped 4 bases from V and 8 bases from J, with 15 bases between. CDR3 protein: CASSRRTRLDEQFF. As DNA, the CDR3 is TGCGCCAGCAGCCGAAGAACCAGGCTGGATGAGCAGTTCTTC.

The chain has TRBV25-1 and TRBJ2-5; possibly TRBD1 for D (6 bases). The germline V gene has CDR1 MGHDK and CDR2 SYGVNS. The CDR3 covers 15 residues. Trimming removed 5 bases at V and 2 bases at J, with 15 bases between. The CDR3 loop reads CASSKTDDRQETQYF. In DNA, the CDR3 is TGTGCCAGCAGTAAGACGGACGACAGGCAAGAGACCCAGTACTTC.

This chain connects TRBV7-9 to TRBJ2-4; the D gene is possibly TRBD1 (6 bases). The CDR3 runs to 16 residues. In germline, CDR1 is SEHNR, CDR2 FQNEAQ (reference sequence). V lost 4 bases to trimming and J lost 4 bases, with 17 bases between them. The CDR3: CASSSGGGQQKNIQYF. In DNA form, the CDR3 reads TGTGCCAGCAGCTCCGGAGGAGGACAGCAAAAAAACATTCAGTACTTC.

The chain couples TRBV7-9 to TRBJ2-3; D remains unclear. The germline gives CDR1 SEHNR, CDR2 FQNEAQ (reference sequence). Trimming stripped 1 base from V and 0 bases from J, with 5 bases between. The CDR3 runs 14 residues. CDR3 protein: CASSLGASTDTQYF. As DNA, the CDR3 is TGTGCCAGCAGCTTAGGGGCAAGCACAGATACGCAGTATTTT.

The rearrangement joins TRBV6-6 to TRBJ2-7, with 8 positions matching TRBD1. The CDR3 length is 14 residues. Germline CDR1 is MNHNY and CDR2 is SVGAGI (reference sequence). The V segment lost 0 bases and the J segment 7 bases; nucleotides outside the gene matches: 5. CDR3 region: CASSYSQGAREQYF. For the CDR3, the DNA is TGTGCCAGCAGTTACTCCCAGGGGGCGCGGGAGCAGTACTTC.

This rearrangement joins TRBV18 to TRBJ2-7; D is perhaps TRBD2 (6 bases). CDR3 size: 15 residues. Trimming left V 6 bases short and J 7 bases short, with 22 bases between. Germline V gene data show CDR1 as KGHSH and CDR2 as LQKENI. CDR3 in DNA: TGTGCCAGCTCCCCATCTATACCCCAGGCGGGAGAGCAGTACTTC. Translation: CASSPSIPQAGEQYF. The full variable domain, completed using reference TRBV18 and TRBJ2-7, is NAGVMQNPRHLVRRRGQEARLRCSPMKGHSHVYWYRQLPEEGLKFMVYLQKENIIDESGMPKERFSAEFPKEGPSILRIQQVVRGDSAAYFCASSPSIPQAGEQYFGPGTRLTVT.